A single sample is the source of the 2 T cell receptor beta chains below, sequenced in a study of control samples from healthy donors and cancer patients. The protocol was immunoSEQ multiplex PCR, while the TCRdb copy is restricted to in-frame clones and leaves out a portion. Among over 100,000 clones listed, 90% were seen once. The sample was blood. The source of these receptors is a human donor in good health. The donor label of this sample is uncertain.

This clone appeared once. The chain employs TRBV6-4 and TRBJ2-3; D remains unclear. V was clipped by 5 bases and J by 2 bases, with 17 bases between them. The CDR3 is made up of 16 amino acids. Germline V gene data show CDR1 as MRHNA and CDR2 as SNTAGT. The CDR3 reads CASSPIYGRSTDTQYF. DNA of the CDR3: TGTGCCAGCAGTCCGATCTACGGGCGGTCCACAGATACGCAGTATTTT.

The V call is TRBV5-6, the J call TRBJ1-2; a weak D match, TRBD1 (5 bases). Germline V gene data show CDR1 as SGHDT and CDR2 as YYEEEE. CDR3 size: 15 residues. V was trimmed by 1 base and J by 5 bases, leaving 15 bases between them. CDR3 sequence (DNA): TGTGCCAGCAGCTTGAGGGGCAGCCTTGGGTATGGCTACACCTTC. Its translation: CASSLRGSLGYGYTF.